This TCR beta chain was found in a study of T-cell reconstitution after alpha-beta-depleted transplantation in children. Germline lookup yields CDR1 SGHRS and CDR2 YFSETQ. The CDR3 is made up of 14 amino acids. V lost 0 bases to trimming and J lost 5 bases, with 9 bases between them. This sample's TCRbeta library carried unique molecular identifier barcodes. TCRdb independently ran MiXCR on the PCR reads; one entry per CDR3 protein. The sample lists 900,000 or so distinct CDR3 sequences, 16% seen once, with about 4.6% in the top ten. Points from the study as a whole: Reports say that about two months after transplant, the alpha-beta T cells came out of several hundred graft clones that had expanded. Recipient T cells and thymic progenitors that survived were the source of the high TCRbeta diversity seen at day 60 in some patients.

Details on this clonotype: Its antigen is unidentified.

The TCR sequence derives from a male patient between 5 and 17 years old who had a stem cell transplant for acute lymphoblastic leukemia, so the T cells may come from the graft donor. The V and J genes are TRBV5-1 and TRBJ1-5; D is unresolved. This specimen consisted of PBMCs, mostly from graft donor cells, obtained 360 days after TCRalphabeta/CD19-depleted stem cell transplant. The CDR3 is CASSLEAGDQPQHF. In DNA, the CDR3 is TGCGCCAGCAGCTTGGAGGCGGGCGATCAGCCCCAGCATTTT.